This T cell receptor beta chain was found in a study of cytomegalovirus exposure and HLA in healthy donors. Study context: The roughly 100 million unique TCR beta sequences, from 150 million to 200 million T cells, were found by an earlier analysis.

Trimming took 0 bases from V and 8 from J, leaving 11 bases between them. CDR3 length equals 13 residues. Germline V gene sequence: CDR1 SGHRS, CDR2 YFSETQ. Study conclusions and caveats: A reported reduction in N-insertions relative to the roughly 710-donor mean was seen in an Asian-associated ancestry cluster in a later analysis. The authors later found TCR association rates varying by HLA locus, with DRB1 most and HLA-C fewest. Reportedly, HLA-A and HLA-B alleles of most subjects were accurately predicted from TCR beta.

Amplification used 60 Vbeta primers and 13 Jbeta primers. Profiled with immunoSEQ multiplex PCR; TCRdb holds only in-frame clones, not every one. The data hold roughly 170,000 clones, with around 80% observed a single time. Turning to this clone: The antigen is unknown.

The sequence was obtained from a female donor in good health and CMV-seronegative. Sample: PBMCs. V usage is TRBV5-1 and J usage is TRBJ1-2, with D unresolved. The CDR3 nucleotides are TGCGCCAGCAGCTTGGCTGTCTCGGGGGGCTACACCTTC. Its protein is CASSLAVSGGYTF.